These 30 T cell receptor beta chains were all obtained from the same sample, sequenced in a study of response to subunit inactivated influenza vaccine. TCRdb re-derived calls from the RT-PCR reads in MiXCR, one entry per CDR3 protein. The sample includes a few hundred thousand distinct CDR3 sequences, 11% to 15% of them seen just once. The starting material was PBMCs from blood, obtained approximately 12 days after vaccination. The source is a man aged 50 to 60 who received an inactivated influenza vaccine.

The table lists this clonotype with many counts. The V and J genes are TRBV12-3 or TRBV12-4 and TRBJ1-2; 7 bases agree with TRBD1. The CDR3 runs to 13 residues. The J segment lost 4 bases and the V segment lost 2 bases, leaving 1 base of the junction unmatched. The CDR3 loop is CASSLSGGYGYTF. The CDR3 region has the DNA TGTGCCAGCAGTTTATCAGGGGGCTATGGCTACACCTTC.

This clonotype was seen ten or more times. The rearrangement links TRBV6-5 to TRBJ2-1; D gene uncertain. This CDR3 comprises 11 residues. The ends were cut back, 8 bases at V and 9 bases at J, with 11 bases in the middle. Looked up from germline, CDR1 is MNHEY and CDR2 is SVGAGI. The CDR3 spells CASGLNGEQFF. In nucleotides, the CDR3 is TGTGCCAGCGGGTTAAATGGTGAGCAGTTCTTC.

Only a few counts were recorded for this clonotype. J is TRBJ2-7 and V is TRBV5-1; TRBD1 agrees at 8 bases. The CDR3 covers 15 residues. The trim removed 0 bases at V and 0 bases at J, leaving 2 bases unmatched. Germline V gene lookup returns CDR1 SGHRS and CDR2 YFSETQ. The CDR3 nucleotides read TGCGCCAGCAGCTTGGGGGACAGGTACTCCTACGAGCAGTACTTC. It is translated as CASSLGDRYSYEQYF.

CDR3 coding DNA: TGTGCCAGCAGTAGAACCGGTCAAGGCACCACCGGGGAGCTGTTTTTT. Its translation: CASSRTGQGTTGELFF. The chain couples TRBV6-1 to TRBJ2-2, with no clear D. Germline V gene sequence: CDR1 MNHNS, CDR2 SASEGT. The CDR3 is 16 amino acids. Deletions cut 5 bases from V and 4 bases from J, with 17 bases between.

This clonotype was picked up a small number of times. This chain joins TRBV11-1 and TRBJ2-6; TRBD1 matches 8 bases. The length of the CDR3 is 20 residues. V dropped 0 bases and J dropped 1; count of bases not matched to a gene: 11. CDR1 is SGHAT and CDR2 is FQDESV in the germline V gene (reference sequence). The CDR3 here is CASSLAPGDRGRSGANVLTF. In DNA form, the CDR3 reads TGTGCCAGCAGCTTAGCGCCGGGAGACAGGGGAAGATCTGGGGCCAACGTCCTGACTTTC.

This clonotype was observed a handful of times. The rearrangement uses TRBV20-1 and TRBJ1-1, with a possible D match to TRBD1 (5 bases). The CDR3 is 14 residues long. The germline gives CDR1 DFQATT, CDR2 SNEGSKA (reference sequence). V lost 1 base, J lost 5 bases, and 14 bases lay in between. CDR3: CSARAWGGITEAFF. The DNA of the CDR3 is TGCAGTGCTAGAGCTTGGGGGGGGATTACTGAAGCTTTCTTT.

The rearrangement joins TRBV4-2 to TRBJ2-7, with a weak D call TRBD1 (6 bases). With 3 bases removed from V and 6 bases from J, the gap between germline ends came to 15 bases. The CDR3 has 14 residues. CDR1 is LGHNA and CDR2 is YNFKEQ in the germline V gene. CDR3 sequence (DNA): TGTGCCAGCAGCCAGGCCGGGACACCTTCCGAGCAGTACTTC. It codes for CASSQAGTPSEQYF.

This chain connects TRBV4-3 to TRBJ2-1, with D uncertain. The CDR3 loop spans 14 amino acids. V was clipped by 3 bases and J by 9 bases, with 15 bases between them. The germline gives CDR1 LGHNA, CDR2 YSLEER. CDR3 in DNA: TGCGCCAGCAGCCAGGGCAGCGCCGTGGGTGAGCAGTTCTTC. It encodes CASSQGSAVGEQFF.

This clonotype was found a few times. This chain connects TRBV7-9 to TRBJ1-4, with D maybe TRBD1 (5 bases). The V end lost 0 bases, the J end lost 8 bases, and 10 bases lay between the germline ends. This CDR3 is 14 amino acids long. Germline CDR1 SEHNR, CDR2 FQNEAQ (reference sequence). The CDR3 loop is CASSLAGQKEKLFF. CDR3 nucleotide sequence: TGTGCCAGCAGCTTAGCGGGGCAAAAGGAAAAACTGTTTTTT.

The rearrangement uses TRBV6-2 or TRBV6-3 and TRBJ1-5; 8 bases map to TRBD1. The CDR3 is 13 residues long. Germline CDR1 reads MNHEY; CDR2 reads SVGEGT. J gave up 8 bases and V 5 bases, and 5 bases lay outside the gene matches. CDR3 nucleotide sequence: TGTGCCAGCAGTGGACAGGGTTCTAAGCCCCAGCATTTT. It codes for CASSGQGSKPQHF.

The CDR3 spells CSARDSQRNTGELFF. In nucleotides, the CDR3 is TGCAGTGCTAGAGATTCCCAGCGGAACACCGGGGAGCTGTTTTTT. The V gene is TRBV20-1, the J gene TRBJ2-2, with D unclear. Trimming shortened V by 0 bases and J by 1 base, and 9 bases separated the two germline ends. The CDR3 contains 15 residues. From germline, CDR1 is DFQATT and CDR2 SNEGSKA (reference sequence).

This chain links TRBV7-9 with TRBJ2-3; 13 bases fit TRBD2. CDR1 and CDR2 (germline): SEHNR, FQNEAQ (reference sequence). V shed 5 bases and J 8 bases; nucleotides not matched to a gene: 7. This CDR3 contains 15 residues. The CDR3 coding sequence is TGTGCCAGCAGCACCTCCGGGACTAGCGGGACTACGCAGTATTTT. It translates to CASSTSGTSGTTQYF.

The CDR3 loop is CSATGTGDYEQYF. The DNA for the CDR3 is TGCAGTGCAACCGGGACAGGTGACTACGAGCAGTACTTC. The chain carries TRBV20-1 and TRBJ2-7, with 8 bases lining up with TRBD1. Germline assignment: CDR1 DFQATT and CDR2 SNEGSKA (reference sequence). The length of the CDR3 is 13 residues. The ends lost 6 bases at V and 3 bases at J; junction bases unmatched: 7.

This clonotype was found a few times. The CDR3 is CASNREGARNTGELFF. Written as DNA, the CDR3 is TGTGCCAGCAACAGAGAGGGGGCGCGGAACACCGGGGAGCTGTTTTTT. V gene TRBV6-1 combines with J gene TRBJ2-2; 7 nucleotides match TRBD1. V shed 7 bases and J 1 base; nucleotides not matched to a gene: 9. Germline values: CDR1 MNHNS, CDR2 SASEGT. The CDR3 spans 16 residues.

V usage is TRBV10-3 and J usage is TRBJ2-3; D may correspond to TRBD1 or TRBD2 (6 bases each). From germline, CDR1 is ENHRY and CDR2 SYGVKD. This CDR3 spans 12 amino acids. V lost 7 bases, J lost 4 bases, and 9 bases lay in between. The CDR3 region has the DNA TGTGCCATCAAGGGGGGCGCAGATACGCAGTATTTT. This translates into CAIKGGADTQYF.

V and J are TRBV7-2 and TRBJ2-1; TRBD1 or TRBD2 may be the D gene (7 bases each). The germline gives CDR1 SGHTA, CDR2 FQGNSA. V lost 3 bases and J 2 bases, leaving 14 bases between the germline ends. There are 16 residues in the CDR3. CDR3 DNA sequence: TGTGCCAGCAGCTTTCGGGGGAGGGGGCCCTACAATGAGCAGTTCTTC. Protein product: CASSFRGRGPYNEQFF.

CDR3 amino acids: CASSYAPGRTYFGYTF. The CDR3 DNA reads TGTGCCAGCAGTTACGCTCCGGGACGGACCTATTTTGGCTACACCTTC. This sequence joins TRBV6-2 or TRBV6-3 and TRBJ1-2; tentative D call: TRBD1 (5 bases). With 2 bases removed from V and 7 bases from J, the gap between germline ends came to 20 bases. Per the germline V gene, CDR1 is MNHEY and CDR2 is SVGEGT. The CDR3 runs to 16 residues.

This chain uses TRBV2 with TRBJ2-1; possibly TRBD1 for D (5 bases). The CDR3 extends over 13 amino acids. V shed 7 bases and J shed 6 bases, with 13 bases lying between them. CDR1 SNHLY and CDR2 FYNNEI come from the germline V gene. CDR3 sequence reads: CASTGLTVNEQFF. CDR3 nucleotide sequence: TGTGCCAGCACCGGATTGACAGTCAATGAGCAGTTCTTC.

This clonotype was seen a handful of times. DNA of the CDR3: TGTGCCAGCAGCCCGGACCTATCCACGACCCAGTACTTC. This gives the protein CASSPDLSTTQYF. V is TRBV3-1 and J is TRBJ2-5; D gene ambiguous. Trimming left V 4 bases short and J 7 bases short, with 13 bases between. The CDR3 length is 13 residues. Germline CDR1 reads LGHDT; CDR2 reads YNNKEL (reference sequence).

This clonotype was detected a few times. The rearrangement uses TRBV2 and TRBJ1-6, with 7 bases fitting TRBD1. The CDR3 covers 15 residues. Looked up from germline, CDR1 is SNHLY and CDR2 is FYNNEI. Trimming removed 4 bases from V and 5 bases from J; junction bases left unmatched: 5. Here the CDR3 reads CASSGTQGDNSPLHF. CDR3 DNA sequence: TGTGCCAGCAGTGGGACTCAGGGGGATAATTCACCCCTCCACTTT.

This clonotype showed up just a few times. The J gene is TRBJ2-1, the V gene TRBV15, with 11 bases matching TRBD2. CDR1 and CDR2 from the germline V gene are LNHNV and YYDKDF (reference sequence). This CDR3 comprises 15 residues. The trim removed 0 bases at V and 13 bases at J, leaving 8 bases unmatched. CDR3 residues: CATSRDGVAGGHQFF. CDR3 in DNA: TGTGCCACCAGCAGAGATGGGGTAGCGGGAGGGCACCAGTTCTTC.

The CDR3 spells CAISSGGTDTQYF. The CDR3 DNA sequence: TGTGCCATCAGTTCCGGGGGGACCGATACGCAGTATTTT. The V call is TRBV10-3, the J call TRBJ2-3; 7 nucleotides align to TRBD2. Germline CDR1 and CDR2: ENHRY and SYGVKD. V shed 5 bases, J shed 6 bases, and the junction held 5 bases outside the gene matches. There are 13 residues in the CDR3.

The CDR3: CASSRPDRGRTEAFF. The CDR3 bases are TGCGCCAGCAGCCGACCGGACAGGGGGCGGACTGAAGCTTTCTTT. This rearrangement joins TRBV4-1 to TRBJ1-1; 11 bases map to TRBD1. V dropped 4 bases and J dropped 5; count of bases not matched to a gene: 6. This CDR3 spans 15 amino acids. In germline, CDR1 is MGHRA, CDR2 YSYEKL.

This clonotype was seen repeatedly, ten times or more. The chain has TRBV5-5 and TRBJ2-2; 9 positions match TRBD1. The CDR3 loop spans 17 amino acids. Germline CDR1 reads SGHKS; CDR2 reads YYEKEE (reference sequence). J gave up 7 bases and V 3 bases, and 13 bases lay outside the gene matches. CDR3 residues: CASSSHLDRGINGELFF. The CDR3 DNA reads as TGTGCCAGCAGCTCCCATCTGGACAGGGGAATTAACGGGGAGCTGTTTTTT.

The chain employs TRBV10-3 and TRBJ2-3, with D maybe TRBD2 (6 bases). The germline V and J ends were trimmed by 6 bases and 4 bases, with 20 bases remaining between them. The CDR3 consists of 16 residues. Germline CDR1 ENHRY, CDR2 SYGVKD. CDR3 bases: TGTGCCATCAGGCGAGGGGACGGGAGAGCCGCAGATACGCAGTATTTT. This codes for CAIRRGDGRAADTQYF.

The table lists this clonotype with a few counts. This chain joins TRBV11-1 and TRBJ2-5, with a possible D match to TRBD2 (5 bases). Germline V lookup: CDR1 SGHAT, CDR2 FQDESV (reference sequence). This CDR3 contains 13 residues. Trimming took off 5 bases at V and 2 bases at J, with 9 bases between the two ends. CDR3 bases: TGTGCCAGCAGCGCGGAGCGGCAAGAGACCCAGTACTTC. Its translation: CASSAERQETQYF.

This clonotype was counted between two and nine times. At one end, the junction sequence differs from germline, possibly due to a read error. The rearrangement joins TRBV15 to TRBJ2-4, with TRBD2 as a possible D gene (6 bases). The CDR3 is 16 amino acids. CDR1 and CDR2 from the germline V gene are LNHNV and YYDKDF (reference sequence). CDR3 sequence (DNA): TGTGCCACCAGCAGACGGGGACTGCCGGCCACAAACATTCAGTACTTC. Residues: CATSRRGLPATNIQYF.

This clonotype was seen repeatedly, ten times or more. The chain recombines TRBV5-1 with TRBJ1-1, with 7 bases fitting TRBD1. CDR1 is SGHRS, CDR2 YFSETQ, per germline. Trimming took 5 bases from V and 0 from J; bases not matched to a gene: 1. The CDR3 consists of 13 residues. The CDR3 loop reads CASRQGLNTEAFF. CDR3 coding DNA: TGCGCCAGCAGACAGGGGTTGAACACTGAAGCTTTCTTT.

The chain employs TRBV6-2 or TRBV6-3 and TRBJ2-1; D gene uncertain. The CDR3 runs 13 residues. Per the germline V gene, CDR1 is MNHEY and CDR2 is SVGEGT. V lost 1 base and J 9 bases, leaving 10 bases between the germline ends. CDR3 region: CASSYYRLGEQFF. In DNA form, the CDR3 reads TGTGCCAGCAGTTACTATAGGCTTGGTGAGCAGTTCTTC.

The rearrangement links TRBV15 to TRBJ1-1; D unresolved. The CDR3 sequence is 15 residues long. Germline-derived CDR1 and CDR2 are LNHNV and YYDKDF (reference sequence). V lost 3 bases, J lost 1 base, and 12 bases lay in between. The CDR3 here is CATSRSWQRNTEAFF. In DNA form, the CDR3 reads TGTGCCACCAGCAGGTCGTGGCAGAGGAACACTGAAGCTTTCTTT.